These T cell receptor beta chains were read from a single sample in a study of blood T cells in healthy people across ages. TCRdb fed the 5' RACE reads into MiXCR, producing one record per CDR3 protein. The sample lists around 1.5 million distinct CDR3 sequences; about 35% were seen once. The specimen sequenced was blood. The receptors were sampled from a woman under 40 in good health. The CDR3 runs from the conserved cysteine through the conserved F or W. The order of the fields is J gene, clone size, V gene, D gene, CDR3 DNA, CDR3 protein. D genes are given only for firm matches. For some rows the clone size is stated as once, few or many, or as a class when expanded; others skip it.

>TRBJ2-7|many|TRBV27|.
TGTGCCAGCAGTCGAATCACAGGGTACGGAATCTACGAGCAGTACTTC
CASSRITGYGIYEQYF
>TRBJ2-1|.|TRBV9|TRBD2
TGTGCCAGCAGTACCGGGAGGCTCTACAATGAGCAGTTCTTC
CASSTGRLYNEQFF
>TRBJ2-7|.|TRBV13|.
TGTGCCAGCAAGGCGGCCCAATCCCCCGACGAGCAGTACTTC
CASKAAQSPDEQYF
>TRBJ2-7|few|TRBV6-6|.
TGTGCCAGCACTCCCGGTCAGGGTGGTAGGTGCGAGCAGTACTTC
CASTPGQGGRCEQYF
>TRBJ2-1|many|TRBV10-3|TRBD2
TGTGCCCCCCGTCGGGGGGGGTGCAATGAGCAGTTCTTC
CAPRRGGCNEQFF
>TRBJ2-1|.|TRBV28|TRBD2
TGTGCCACAGAGGCTAGCGGGAGGGTAGATGAGCAGTTCTTC
CATEASGRVDEQFF
>TRBJ1-2|.|TRBV28|TRBD1
TGTGCCAGCAGTGTCCAGGGGGCTAACTATGGCTACACCTTC
CASSVQGANYGYTF
>TRBJ2-3|.|TRBV29-1|TRBD1
TGCAGCGCTTCCGACAGGGTGAGGACAGATACGCAGTATTTT
CSASDRVRTDTQYF
>TRBJ2-5|many|TRBV7-2|.
TGTGCCAGCAGCCTGGACCTCTACCAAGAGACCCAGTACTTC
CASSLDLYQETQYF
>TRBJ1-2|.|TRBV7-9|.
TGTGCCAGCAGCTTAGACCCCCGATACTATGGCTACACCTTC
CASSLDPRYYGYTF
>TRBJ2-1|.|TRBV7-6|TRBD2
TGTGCCAGCGGACTAGCGGGTGATGAGCAGTTCTTC
CASGLAGDEQFF
>TRBJ2-5|.|TRBV7-9|.
TGTGCCAGCAGCTTAGACCCTCGGACCCAGTACTTC
CASSLDPRTQYF
>TRBJ2-5|.|TRBV5-1|.
TGCGCCAGCACCCCAATGGGTCCCGAGGAGACCCAGTACTTC
CASTPMGPEETQYF
>TRBJ1-2|.|TRBV4-1|.
TGCGCCAGCAGCCTCACAGGACTCTCTAACTATGGCTGCACCTTC
CASSLTGLSNYGCTF
>TRBJ2-7|.|TRBV24-1|.
TGTGCCACCACCGTTACCGGACGGAGCTTAAGGGGATACGAGCAGTACTTC
CATTVTGRSLRGYEQYF
>TRBJ2-2|.|TRBV3-1|.
TGTGCCAGCAGCCAAGGGCTGGGGGTCGGGGAGCTGTTTTTT
CASSQGLGVGELFF
>TRBJ2-7|.|TRBV6-1|.
TGTGCCAGCAGAATCCCGGAGGGGCAGAGCTGGAGCTACGAGCAGTACTTC
CASRIPEGQSWSYEQYF
>TRBJ2-3|.|TRBV3-1|.
TGTGCCAGCAGCCAATCTAAGAATTCGGCGGATACGCAGTATTTT
CASSQSKNSADTQYF
>TRBJ1-2|many|TRBV7-9|.
TGTGCCAGCAGCTTATCAACCCGGGGGAACTATGGCTACACCTTC
CASSLSTRGNYGYTF
>TRBJ2-7|.|TRBV6-2/TRBV6-3|.
TGTGCCAGCAGTTACCCTCGTGGCAGGGTCTACTTC
CASSYPRGRVYF
>TRBJ2-7|many|TRBV20-1|TRBD1
TGCAGTGCTAGAGTAAATGACAGGGTTTGGGAGCAGTACTTC
CSARVNDRVWEQYF
>TRBJ1-1|.|TRBV5-1|TRBD1
TGCGCCAGCAGCTTGGAGACAGGGGTCTTGAACACTGAAGCTTTCTTT
CASSLETGVLNTEAFF